The clone carrying this T cell receptor beta chain showed up many times. The record originates from a study of CD8+CD57+ T cells in acquired aplastic anemia. The CDR3 covers 13 residues. V lost 5 bases, J lost 0 bases, and 7 bases lay in between. Germline V CDR1 and CDR2: SEHNR, FQNEAQ (reference sequence). All patients picked for sequencing had shown, by flow cytometry, an expansion of CD8+CD57+ cells. The use of genomic DNA as template underpinned the TCR beta VDJ and CDR3 profiling. TCRdb reprocessed the reads via MiXCR and lists one record per CDR3 protein. The table lists more than 150,000 distinct CDR3 sequences, about 50% of them singletons.

The TCR comes from a human donor with aplastic anemia. The chain recombines TRBV7-9 with TRBJ1-1; D remains ambiguous. Sample: sorted CD4+, CD8+, or CD8+CD57+ T cells (not recorded which) from PBMCs. This chain's CDR3 is CASSLDMNTEAFF. The CDR3, as DNA: TGTGCCAGCAGCCTGGATATGAACACTGAAGCTTTCTTT.